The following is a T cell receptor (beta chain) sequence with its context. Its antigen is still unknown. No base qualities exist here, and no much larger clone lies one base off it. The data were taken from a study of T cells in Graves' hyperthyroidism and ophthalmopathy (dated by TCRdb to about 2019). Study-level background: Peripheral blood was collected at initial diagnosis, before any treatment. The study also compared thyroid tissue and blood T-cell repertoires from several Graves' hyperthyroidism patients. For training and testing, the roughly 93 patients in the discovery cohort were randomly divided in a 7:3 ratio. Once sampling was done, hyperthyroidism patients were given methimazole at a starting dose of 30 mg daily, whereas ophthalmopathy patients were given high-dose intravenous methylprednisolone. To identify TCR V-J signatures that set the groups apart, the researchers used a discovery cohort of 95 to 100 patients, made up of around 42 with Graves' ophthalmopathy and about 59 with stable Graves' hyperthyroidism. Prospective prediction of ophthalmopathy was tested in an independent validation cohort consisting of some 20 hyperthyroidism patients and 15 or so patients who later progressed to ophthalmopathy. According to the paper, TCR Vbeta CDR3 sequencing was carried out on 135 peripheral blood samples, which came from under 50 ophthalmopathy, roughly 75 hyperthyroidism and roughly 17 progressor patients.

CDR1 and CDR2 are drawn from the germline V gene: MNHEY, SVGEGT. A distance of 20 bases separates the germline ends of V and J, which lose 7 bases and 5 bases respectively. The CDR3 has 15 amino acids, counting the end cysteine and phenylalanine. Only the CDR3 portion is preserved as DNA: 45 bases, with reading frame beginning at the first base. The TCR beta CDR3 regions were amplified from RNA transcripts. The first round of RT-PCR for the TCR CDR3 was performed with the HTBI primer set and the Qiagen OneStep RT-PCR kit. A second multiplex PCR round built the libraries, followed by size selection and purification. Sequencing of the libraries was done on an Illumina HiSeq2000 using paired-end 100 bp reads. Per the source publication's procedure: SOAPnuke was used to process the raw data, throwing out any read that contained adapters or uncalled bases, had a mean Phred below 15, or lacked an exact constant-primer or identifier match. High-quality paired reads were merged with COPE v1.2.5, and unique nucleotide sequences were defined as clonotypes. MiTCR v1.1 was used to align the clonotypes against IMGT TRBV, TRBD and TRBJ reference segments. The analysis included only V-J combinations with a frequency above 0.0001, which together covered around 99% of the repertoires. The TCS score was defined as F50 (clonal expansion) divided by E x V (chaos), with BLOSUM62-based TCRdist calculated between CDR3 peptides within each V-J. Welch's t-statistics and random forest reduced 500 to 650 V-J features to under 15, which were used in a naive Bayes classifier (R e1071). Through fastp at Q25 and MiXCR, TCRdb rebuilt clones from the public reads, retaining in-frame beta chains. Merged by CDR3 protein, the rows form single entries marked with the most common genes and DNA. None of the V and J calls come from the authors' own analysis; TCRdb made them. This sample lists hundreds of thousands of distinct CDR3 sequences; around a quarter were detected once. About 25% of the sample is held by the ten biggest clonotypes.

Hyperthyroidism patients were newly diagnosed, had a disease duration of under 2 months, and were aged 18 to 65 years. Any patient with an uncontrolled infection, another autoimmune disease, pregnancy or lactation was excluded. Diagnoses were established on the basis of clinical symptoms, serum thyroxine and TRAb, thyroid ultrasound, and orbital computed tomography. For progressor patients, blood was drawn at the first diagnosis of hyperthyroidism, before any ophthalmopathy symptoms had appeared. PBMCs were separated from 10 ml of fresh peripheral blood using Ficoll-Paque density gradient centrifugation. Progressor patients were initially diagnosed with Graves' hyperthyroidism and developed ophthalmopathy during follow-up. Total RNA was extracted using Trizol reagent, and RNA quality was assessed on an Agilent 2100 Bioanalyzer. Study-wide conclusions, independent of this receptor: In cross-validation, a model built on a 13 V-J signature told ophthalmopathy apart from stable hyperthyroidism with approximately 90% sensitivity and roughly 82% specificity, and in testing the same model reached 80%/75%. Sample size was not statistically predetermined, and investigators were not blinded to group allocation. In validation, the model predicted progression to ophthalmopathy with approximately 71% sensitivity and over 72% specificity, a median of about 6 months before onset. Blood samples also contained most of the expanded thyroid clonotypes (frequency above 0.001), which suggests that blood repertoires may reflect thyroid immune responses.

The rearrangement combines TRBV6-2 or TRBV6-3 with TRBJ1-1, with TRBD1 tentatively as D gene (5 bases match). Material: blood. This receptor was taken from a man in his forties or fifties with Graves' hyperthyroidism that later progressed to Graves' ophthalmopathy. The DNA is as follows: TGTGCCAGCACAGGGCGTTCGGGGCGGGATACTGAAGCTTTCTTT. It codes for CASTGRSGRDTEAFF.